These 7 T cell receptor beta chains came from one sample sequenced in a study of T cells in Graves' hyperthyroidism and ophthalmopathy. Amplification of TCR beta CDR3 regions was performed using RNA transcripts as template. During a first-round RT-PCR of the TCR CDR3, the HTBI primer set was used. From the multiplex PCR reads, TCRdb called clonotypes with MiXCR, one entry per CDR3 protein. Of 500,000 to 750,000 distinct CDR3 sequences in the sample, around 14% were seen once. What was sequenced was blood. Every receptor here comes from a woman in her twenties or thirties with Graves' hyperthyroidism.

The sample holds many counts of this clonotype. In DNA, the CDR3 is TGTGCCAGCAGCTGGCGGGCTAGCGGGAGCGCTTACAATGAGCAGTTCTTC. Translated, it gives CASSWRASGSAYNEQFF. The genes are TRBV7-9 and TRBJ2-1, with 10 nucleotides matching TRBD2. V shed 4 bases and J 4 bases; nucleotides not matched to a gene: 10. Germline V gene lookup returns CDR1 SEHNR and CDR2 FQNEAQ (reference sequence). This CDR3 is 17 amino acids long.

This clonotype was seen a few times. The chain has TRBV20-1 and TRBJ2-2; D may correspond to TRBD1 or TRBD2 (5 bases each). Germline CDR1 is DFQATT and CDR2 is SNEGSKA (reference sequence). This CDR3 has 13 amino acids. V was trimmed by 5 bases and J by 7 bases, leaving 14 bases between them. The CDR3 region is CSAGTWGDGELFF. The CDR3 coding sequence is TGCAGTGCTGGGACGTGGGGCGACGGGGAGCTGTTTTTT.

This clonotype was observed at least ten times. The V gene is TRBV20-1, the J gene TRBJ2-3; 8 positions match TRBD1. The CDR3 consists of 15 residues. The junction had 9 bases not matched to a gene; V was cut back by 3 bases and J by 4 bases. CDR1 is DFQATT, CDR2 SNEGSKA, per germline (reference sequence). This chain's CDR3 is CSASWLDREADTQYF. DNA of the CDR3: TGCAGTGCTAGCTGGTTGGACAGGGAAGCAGATACGCAGTATTTT.

This clonotype was seen ten or more times. The genes are TRBV7-6 and TRBJ2-3; D is ambiguous. Germline CDR1 and CDR2: SGHVS and FNYEAQ. Trimming cost V 3 bases and J 3 bases, with 13 bases left between them. The CDR3 is made up of 15 amino acids. The CDR3, as DNA: TGTGCCAGCAGCTTGGTGGCCCGCTCAACAGATACGCAGTATTTT. It specifies CASSLVARSTDTQYF.

This rearrangement joins TRBV20-1 to TRBJ2-1, with 8 bases that match TRBD1. In germline, CDR1 is DFQATT, CDR2 SNEGSKA (reference sequence). This CDR3 contains 14 residues. The CDR3 spells CGATGTGIYNEQFF. CDR3 bases: TGCGGCGCGACCGGGACAGGCATCTACAATGAGCAGTTCTTC.

The genes are TRBV10-2 and TRBJ1-3; D gene uncertain. This CDR3 comprises 13 residues. In germline, CDR1 is WSHSY, CDR2 SAAADI. The V and J ends lost 8 bases and 2 bases respectively, with 10 bases between them. The CDR3 nucleotides read TGCGCCAGCCGCGAGGCTGCTGGAAACACCATATATTTT. It encodes CASREAAGNTIYF.

This clonotype has a count of ten or more. This chain links TRBV30 with TRBJ1-1; D remains unclear. V lost 0 bases, J lost 3 bases, and 5 bases lay in between. Germline values: CDR1 GTSNPN, CDR2 SVGIG (reference sequence). This CDR3 has 12 residues. Here the CDR3 DNA reads TGTGCCTGGAGTGTGGAGGACACTGAAGCTTTCTTT. Translated, it gives CAWSVEDTEAFF.